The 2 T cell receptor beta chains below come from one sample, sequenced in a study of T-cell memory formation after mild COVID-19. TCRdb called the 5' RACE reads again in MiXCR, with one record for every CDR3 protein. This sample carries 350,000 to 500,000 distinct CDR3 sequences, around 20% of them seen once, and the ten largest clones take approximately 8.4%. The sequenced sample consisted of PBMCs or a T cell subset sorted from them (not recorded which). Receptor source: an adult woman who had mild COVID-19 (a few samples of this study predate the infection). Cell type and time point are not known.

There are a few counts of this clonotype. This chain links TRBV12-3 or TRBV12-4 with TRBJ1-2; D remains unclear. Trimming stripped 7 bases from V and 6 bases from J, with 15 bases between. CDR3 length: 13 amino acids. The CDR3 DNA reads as TGTGCCAGCAACGTCCGCGGGTCGCATGGCTACACCTTC. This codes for CASNVRGSHGYTF.

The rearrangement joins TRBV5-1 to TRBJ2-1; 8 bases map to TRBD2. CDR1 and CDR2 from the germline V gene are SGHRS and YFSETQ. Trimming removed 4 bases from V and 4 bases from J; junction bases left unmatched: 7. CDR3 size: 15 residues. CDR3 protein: CASSLTSERYNEQFF. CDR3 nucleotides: TGCGCCAGCAGCCTGACTAGCGAACGATACAATGAGCAGTTCTTC.